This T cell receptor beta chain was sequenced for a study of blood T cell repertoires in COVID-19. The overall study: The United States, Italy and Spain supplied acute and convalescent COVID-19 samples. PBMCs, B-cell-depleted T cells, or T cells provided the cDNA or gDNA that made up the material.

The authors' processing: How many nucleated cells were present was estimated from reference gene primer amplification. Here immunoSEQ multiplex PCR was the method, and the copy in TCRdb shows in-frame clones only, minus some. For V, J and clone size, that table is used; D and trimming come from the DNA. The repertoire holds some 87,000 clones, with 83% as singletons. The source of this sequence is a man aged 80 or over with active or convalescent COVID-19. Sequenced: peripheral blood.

In DNA form, the CDR3 reads TGTGCCAGCTTGGGGCAGGGGATATCTTATGGCTACACCTTC. Protein sequence: CASLGQGISYGYTF. The rearrangement links TRBV28 to TRBJ1-2; TRBD1 is a possible D gene (6 bases). Germline V gene sequence: CDR1 MDHEN, CDR2 SYDVKM. The V gene lost 8 bases and the J gene lost 5 bases, with 18 bases spanning the gap. The CDR3 spans 14 residues.